Shown below are 8 T cell receptor beta chains from a single sample sequenced in a study of response to subunit inactivated influenza vaccine. Using its own MiXCR run on the RT-PCR reads, TCRdb lists one record per CDR3 protein. The sample has about 580,000 distinct CDR3 sequences; 14% are singletons. The sequencing used PBMCs from blood, collected about 12 days after vaccination. The source is a man over 45 who received an inactivated influenza vaccine.

V gene TRBV7-2 combines with J gene TRBJ2-3; D may be TRBD2 (6 bases). Germline V gene data show CDR1 as SGHTA and CDR2 as FQGNSA. There are 17 residues in the CDR3. V was trimmed by 1 base and J by 5 bases, leaving 19 bases between them. CDR3 bases: TGTGCCAGCAGCTTAGTCCCCAGCGGGTCGCGCCAAGATACGCAGTATTTT. It translates to CASSLVPSGSRQDTQYF.

The V and J genes are TRBV12-3 or TRBV12-4 and TRBJ1-5; D is undetermined. The CDR3 contains 14 residues. V was pared by 1 base and J by 2 bases, with 6 bases between. The CDR3 spells CASSLGIGNQPQHF. CDR3 in DNA: TGTGCCAGCAGTTTAGGTATTGGCAATCAGCCCCAGCATTTT.

This clonotype has a handful of counts. The V gene is TRBV3-1, the J gene TRBJ2-7, with 10 bases aligning to TRBD2. Germline values: CDR1 LGHDT, CDR2 YNNKEL (reference sequence). The CDR3 is 14 residues long. Trimming took 4 bases from V and 4 from J; bases not matched to a gene: 4. The CDR3 reads CASSPPSGSYEQYF. CDR3 nucleotides: TGTGCCAGCAGCCCTCCTAGCGGGAGTTACGAGCAGTACTTC.

The chain uses TRBV7-9 and TRBJ2-7; 9 positions agree with TRBD2. The junction had 6 bases not matched to a gene; V was cut back by 5 bases and J by 1 base. The CDR3 sequence is 15 residues long. The germline CDR1 and CDR2 sequences are SEHNR and FQNEAQ (reference sequence). The CDR3 coding sequence is TGTGCCAGCAGCCCCTCTAGCGGGATTTCCTACGAGCAGTACTTC. The encoded protein is CASSPSSGISYEQYF.

The V gene is TRBV20-1, the J gene TRBJ1-2, with D unclear. Germline V gene data show CDR1 as DFQATT and CDR2 as SNEGSKA (reference sequence). V was clipped by 3 bases and J by 4 bases, with 9 bases between them. The CDR3 contains 12 residues. Here the CDR3 reads CSASSEAYGYTF. The CDR3 DNA reads TGCAGTGCTAGTTCAGAAGCCTATGGCTACACCTTC.

This clonotype was seen only a few times. The chain joins TRBV29-1 to TRBJ2-1; D is possibly TRBD1 (6 bases). The length of the CDR3 is 16 residues. Looked up from germline, CDR1 is SQVTM and CDR2 is ANQGSEA. V gave up 0 bases and J gave up 6 bases, with 18 bases separating them. The CDR3 DNA follows: TGCAGCGTTGAAGACCCCTTAGGGGGTACGTTCAATGAGCAGTTCTTC. Protein: CSVEDPLGGTFNEQFF.

The chain is built from TRBV6-5 and TRBJ2-7, with D unclear. V dropped 6 bases and J dropped 3 bases, with 6 bases sitting between them. This CDR3 has 11 residues. Per germline, CDR1 MNHEY and CDR2 SVGAGI. The CDR3 loop reads CASRKDYEQYF. CDR3 in DNA: TGTGCCAGCAGGAAAGACTACGAGCAGTACTTC.

This clonotype has only a few counts. The chain couples TRBV20-1 to TRBJ2-7, with D possibly matching TRBD2 (6 bases). Trimming took off 6 bases at V and 1 base at J, with 25 bases between the two ends. Germline CDR1 is DFQATT and CDR2 is SNEGSKA (reference sequence). The length of the CDR3 is 17 residues. The CDR3, as DNA: TGCAGTGCCAGCGGGTCGAGGCACGGGGCCCCATCCTACGAGCAGTACTTC. Encoded protein: CSASGSRHGAPSYEQYF.